Each of the 19 T cell receptor beta chains below was sequenced from the same sample in a study of blood T cell repertoires in COVID-19 (dated by TCRdb to the early 2020s). The receptor library was made with the immunoSEQ multiplex PCR assay. TCRdb took this table from immuneACCESS and kept in-frame rearrangements with V and J called. Such tables lack part of the clones; where checked against another copy, unresolved V genes explain under half of the gap, and the rest is unexplained. This sample gives roughly 200,000 clones in total; about 88% of them show up just once. Together, the top ten hold less than 7.5% of the sample. Sequenced sample: peripheral blood. The receptors derive from a woman in her forties who had recovered from COVID-19.

J is TRBJ1-4 and V is TRBV5-1; tentatively, D is TRBD1 (6 bases). Germline V CDR1 and CDR2: SGHRS, YFSETQ. The CDR3 loop spans 14 amino acids. Trimming pared 5 bases from V and 8 bases from J, leaving 16 bases between. The CDR3 sequence: CASRDGQSGEKLFF. The CDR3 DNA reads as TGCGCCAGCAGGGACGGACAGTCGGGAGAAAAACTGTTTTTT.

This sequence joins TRBV9 and TRBJ2-5, with 9 positions matching TRBD2. The CDR3 loop spans 16 amino acids. Germline loops: CDR1 SGDLS, CDR2 YYNGEE. The J segment lost 4 bases and the V segment lost 0 bases, leaving 7 bases of the junction unmatched. The CDR3 DNA is TGTGCCAGCAGCGTAGGTATGGCGGGAGGGCCAGAGACCCAGTACTTC. Translating it yields CASSVGMAGGPETQYF.

About this clone: The same CDR3 is also encoded by other DNA sequences in this sample. V is TRBV6-1 and J is TRBJ2-7, with no clear D. The CDR3 sequence is 12 residues long. The germline V and J ends were trimmed by 1 base and 3 bases, with 4 bases remaining between them. Germline lookup yields CDR1 MNHNS and CDR2 SASEGT. CDR3 region: CASSEDIYEQYF. Written as DNA, the CDR3 is TGTGCCAGCAGTGAAGATATCTACGAGCAGTACTTC.

The chain links TRBV12-3 or TRBV12-4 to TRBJ1-1; D is unresolved. V was trimmed by 2 bases and J by 4 bases, leaving 8 bases between them. This CDR3 is 13 amino acids long. The CDR3 coding sequence is TGTGCCAGCAGTTTACTTCCGGTCACTGAAGCTTTCTTT. Translated, it gives CASSLLPVTEAFF.

This clone has just one count. J is TRBJ1-6 and V is TRBV30; D is perhaps TRBD1 (5 bases). Germline CDR1 and CDR2: GTSNPN and SVGIG (reference sequence). The V gene lost 3 bases and the J gene lost 11 bases, with 17 bases spanning the gap. CDR3 size: 14 residues. CDR3 sequence reads: CAWRDQGYLTPLHF. For the CDR3, the DNA is TGTGCCTGGAGGGATCAGGGTTATCTGACACCCCTCCACTTT. Full variable domain (remainder filled in from reference TRBV30 and TRBJ1-6): SQTIHQWPATLVQPVGSPLSLECTVEGTSNPNLYWYRQAAGRGLQLLFYSVGIGQISSEVPQNLSASRPQDRQFILSSKKLLLSDSGFYLCAWRDQGYLTPLHFGNGTRLTVT.

The chain carries TRBV19 and TRBJ2-7; D is possibly TRBD2 (5 bases). The CDR3 sequence is 13 residues long. V shed 5 bases and J shed 3 bases, with 11 bases lying between them. CDR1 is LNHDA and CDR2 is SQIVND in the germline V gene (reference sequence). CDR3 nucleotides: TGTGCCAGTAGTTTTCAACTAGACTACGAGCAGTACTTC. This codes for CASSFQLDYEQYF.

The J gene is TRBJ2-3, the V gene TRBV5-4; D remains ambiguous. The CDR3 runs to 14 residues. The V and J ends lost 4 bases and 0 bases respectively, with 9 bases between them. Germline V gene lookup returns CDR1 SGHNT and CDR2 YYREEE (reference sequence). As DNA, the CDR3 is TGTGCCAGCAGCCCGGCGGCCAGCACAGATACGCAGTATTTT. Protein: CASSPAASTDTQYF.

This chain connects TRBV7-9 to TRBJ1-4; no clear D. In germline, CDR1 is SEHNR, CDR2 FQNEAQ (reference sequence). The CDR3 contains 15 residues. Trimming shortened V by 5 bases and J by 0 bases, and 10 bases separated the two germline ends. For the CDR3, the DNA is TGTGCCAGCAGCCGGCAGGATGCAACTAATGAAAAACTGTTTTTT. This codes for CASSRQDATNEKLFF.

This clone occurred once. J is TRBJ2-5 and V is TRBV7-8; 9 bases map to TRBD1. V was clipped by 1 base and J by 5 bases; unmatched bases: 8. Per the germline V gene, CDR1 is SGHVS and CDR2 is FQNEAQ. This CDR3 is built from 16 residues. Here the CDR3 DNA reads TGTGCCAGCAGCTTAGGTACAGGGGGCTCGGAGGAGACCCAGTACTTC. Translation gives CASSLGTGGSEETQYF.

J is TRBJ1-4 and V is TRBV7-9, with 8 nucleotides matching TRBD1. Trimming removed 5 bases from V and 4 bases from J; junction bases left unmatched: 3. CDR3 length: 14 amino acids. In germline, CDR1 is SEHNR, CDR2 FQNEAQ (reference sequence). In DNA, the CDR3 is TGTGCCAGCAGCCTCGACAGGGGTAATGAAAAACTGTTTTTT. Its protein is CASSLDRGNEKLFF.

This rearrangement joins TRBV5-8 to TRBJ1-2, with 12 bases that match TRBD1. CDR1 is SGHTS and CDR2 is YDEGEE in the germline V gene. With V trimmed by 7 bases and J by 2 bases, 3 bases remained unmatched. The CDR3 contains 14 residues. In DNA form, the CDR3 reads TGTGCCAGCGGAGGGACAGGGGGCAACTATGGCTACACCTTC. Protein product: CASGGTGGNYGYTF.

This clone was seen more than once but under ten times. Mismatch with germline at one junction end may stem from a read error. V is TRBV10-3 and J is TRBJ1-2, with D possibly TRBD1 on 5 matching bases. The germline V gene encodes CDR1 ENHRY and CDR2 SYGVKD. There are 12 residues in the CDR3. CDR3 sequence (DNA): TGTGCCATCAGTGAGTCGCGCAGGGCCACAGCCTTC. Translated: CAISESRRATAF.

This chain connects TRBV19 to TRBJ2-3; D unresolved. Germline V gene lookup returns CDR1 LNHDA and CDR2 SQIVND (reference sequence). V gave up 6 bases and J gave up 3 bases, with 7 bases separating them. CDR3 length equals 12 residues. CDR3: CASSASTDTQYF. Here the CDR3 DNA reads TGTGCCAGTAGCGCGAGTACAGATACGCAGTATTTT.

This clone was seen just once. The gene calls are TRBV5-6 and TRBJ1-5; 11 bases map to TRBD1. The V gene end was trimmed by 4 bases and the J gene end by 6 bases; junction bases not matched to a gene: 9. CDR1 and CDR2 (germline): SGHDT, YYEEEE. The CDR3 contains 16 residues. CDR3 protein: CASSPGWDRGSQPQHF. The DNA for the CDR3 is TGTGCCAGCAGCCCAGGATGGGACAGGGGGAGTCAGCCCCAGCATTTT. Complete variable domain (other parts from reference TRBV5-6 and TRBJ1-5): DAGVTQSPTHLIKTRGQQVTLRCSPKSGHDTVSWYQQALGQGPQFIFQYYEEEERQRGNFPDRFSGHQFPNYSSELNVNALLLGDSALYLCASSPGWDRGSQPQHFGDGTRLSIL.

The count of this clone is one. This chain uses TRBV4-1 with TRBJ1-2, with D tentatively TRBD1 (5 bases). V lost 6 bases, J lost 4 bases, and 12 bases lay in between. Germline CDR1 MGHRA, CDR2 YSYEKL. The CDR3 extends over 13 amino acids. The CDR3 region has the DNA TGCGCCAGCAGAGGAGACAGATTCTATGGCTACACCTTC. It encodes CASRGDRFYGYTF.

The CDR3 DNA follows: TGTGCCAGCGGTACGGGTAGCAATCAGCCCCAGCATTTT. This encodes CASGTGSNQPQHF. The chain recombines TRBV7-6 with TRBJ1-5; D call uncertain. The germline V and J ends were trimmed by 8 bases and 0 bases, with 8 bases remaining between them. The CDR3 runs 13 residues. Germline loops: CDR1 SGHVS, CDR2 FNYEAQ.

The chain is built from TRBV24-1 and TRBJ1-1, with TRBD1 as a possible D gene (5 bases). The V and J ends lost 4 bases and 4 bases respectively, with 12 bases between them. CDR3 length equals 14 residues. CDR1 KGHDR and CDR2 SFDVKD come from the germline V gene. In DNA form, the CDR3 reads TGTGCCACCAGTGACGGGGGAAGGAGCACTGAAGCTTTCTTT. Its protein is CATSDGGRSTEAFF.

The rearrangement joins TRBV2 to TRBJ1-6, with D perhaps TRBD1 (5 bases). Germline values: CDR1 SNHLY, CDR2 FYNNEI. This CDR3 comprises 14 residues. The V end was cut by 4 bases, the J end by 14 bases, with 18 bases between. The CDR3 region is CASSVGGAGRSLHF. CDR3 coding DNA: TGTGCCAGCAGTGTCGGGGGAGCTGGTCGATCCCTCCACTTT.

The chain joins TRBV6-5 to TRBJ2-7; D is perhaps TRBD2 (6 bases). Germline values: CDR1 MNHEY, CDR2 SVGAGI. The CDR3 runs 14 residues. The ends were cut back, 0 bases at V and 2 bases at J, with 8 bases in the middle. The CDR3 is CASSYSGGTYEQYF. The DNA for the CDR3 is TGTGCCAGCAGTTACTCGGGCGGGACCTACGAGCAGTACTTC.